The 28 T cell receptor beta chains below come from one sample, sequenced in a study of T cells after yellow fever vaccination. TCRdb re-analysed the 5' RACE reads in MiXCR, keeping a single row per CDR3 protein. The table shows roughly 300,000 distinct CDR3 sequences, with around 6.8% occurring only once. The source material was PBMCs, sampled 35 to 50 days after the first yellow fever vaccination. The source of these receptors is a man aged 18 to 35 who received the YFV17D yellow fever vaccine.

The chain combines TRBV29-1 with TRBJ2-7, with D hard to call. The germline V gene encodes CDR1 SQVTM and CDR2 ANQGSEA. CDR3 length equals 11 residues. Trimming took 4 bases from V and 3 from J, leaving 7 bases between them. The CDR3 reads CSVVISYEQYF. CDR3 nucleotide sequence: TGCAGCGTTGTTATCAGCTACGAGCAGTACTTC.

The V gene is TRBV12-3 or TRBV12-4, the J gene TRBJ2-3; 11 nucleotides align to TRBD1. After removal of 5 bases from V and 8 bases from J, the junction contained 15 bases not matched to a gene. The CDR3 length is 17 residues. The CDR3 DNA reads TGTGCCAGCAGTCCCGAATCCGGGACAGGGGGGGAGGGTACGCAGTATTTT. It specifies CASSPESGTGGEGTQYF.

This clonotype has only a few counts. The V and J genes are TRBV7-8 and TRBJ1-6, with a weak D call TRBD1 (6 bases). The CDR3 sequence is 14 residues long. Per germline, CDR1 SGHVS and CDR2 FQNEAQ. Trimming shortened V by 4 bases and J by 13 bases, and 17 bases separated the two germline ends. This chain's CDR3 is CASSWGGAPYPLHF. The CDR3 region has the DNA TGTGCCAGCAGCTGGGGGGGGGCCCCTTATCCCCTCCACTTT.

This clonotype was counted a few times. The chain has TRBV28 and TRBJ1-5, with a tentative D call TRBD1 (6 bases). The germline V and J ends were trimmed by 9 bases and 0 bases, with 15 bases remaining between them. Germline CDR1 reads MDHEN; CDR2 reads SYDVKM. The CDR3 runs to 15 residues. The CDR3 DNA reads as TGTGCCAGTAAGGAGGACAGTTATAGCAATCAGCCCCAGCATTTT. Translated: CASKEDSYSNQPQHF.

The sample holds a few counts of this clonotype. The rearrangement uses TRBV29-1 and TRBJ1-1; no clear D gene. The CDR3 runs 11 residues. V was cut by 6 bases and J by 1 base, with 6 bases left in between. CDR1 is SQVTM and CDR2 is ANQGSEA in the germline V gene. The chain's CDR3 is CSVMGNTEAFF. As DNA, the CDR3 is TGCAGCGTAATGGGGAACACTGAAGCTTTCTTT.

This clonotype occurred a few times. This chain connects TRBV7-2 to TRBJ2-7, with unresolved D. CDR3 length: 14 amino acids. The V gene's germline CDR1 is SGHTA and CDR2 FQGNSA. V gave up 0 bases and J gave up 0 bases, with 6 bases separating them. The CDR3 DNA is TGTGCCAGCAGCTTAGCGCCGAGCTCCTACGAGCAGTACTTC. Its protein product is CASSLAPSSYEQYF.

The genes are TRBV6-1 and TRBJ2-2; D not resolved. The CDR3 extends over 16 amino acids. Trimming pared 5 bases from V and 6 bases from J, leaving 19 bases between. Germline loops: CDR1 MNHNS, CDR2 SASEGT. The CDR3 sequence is CASSPGRIARPGELFF. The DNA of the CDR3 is TGTGCCAGCAGTCCTGGCCGGATAGCCCGGCCCGGGGAGCTGTTTTTT.

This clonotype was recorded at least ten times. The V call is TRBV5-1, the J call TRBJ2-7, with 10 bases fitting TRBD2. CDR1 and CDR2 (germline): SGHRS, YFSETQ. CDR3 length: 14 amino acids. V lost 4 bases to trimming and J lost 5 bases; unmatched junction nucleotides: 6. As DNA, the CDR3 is TGCGCCAGCAGCATGCTGAGCGGGGGGGACGAGCAGTACGTC. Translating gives CASSMLSGGDEQYV.

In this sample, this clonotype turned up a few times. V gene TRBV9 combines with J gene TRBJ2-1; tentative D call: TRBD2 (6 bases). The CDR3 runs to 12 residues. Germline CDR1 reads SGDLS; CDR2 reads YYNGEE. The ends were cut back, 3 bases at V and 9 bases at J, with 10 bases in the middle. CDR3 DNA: TGTGCCAGCAGCGATACTAGCATTGAGCAGTTCTTC. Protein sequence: CASSDTSIEQFF.

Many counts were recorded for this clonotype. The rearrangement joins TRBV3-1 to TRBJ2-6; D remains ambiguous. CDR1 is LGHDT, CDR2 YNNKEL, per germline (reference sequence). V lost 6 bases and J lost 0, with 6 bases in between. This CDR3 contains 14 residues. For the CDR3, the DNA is TGTGCCAGCAGTACCAGCTCTGGGGCCAACGTCCTGACTTTC. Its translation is CASSTSSGANVLTF.

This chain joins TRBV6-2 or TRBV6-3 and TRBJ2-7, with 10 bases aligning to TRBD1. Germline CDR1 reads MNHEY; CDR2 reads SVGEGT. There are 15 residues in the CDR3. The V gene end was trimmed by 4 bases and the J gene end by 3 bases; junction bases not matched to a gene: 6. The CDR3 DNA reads TGTGCCAGCAGTTTCGGGACAGGGGCCGGCTACGAGCAGTACTTC. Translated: CASSFGTGAGYEQYF.

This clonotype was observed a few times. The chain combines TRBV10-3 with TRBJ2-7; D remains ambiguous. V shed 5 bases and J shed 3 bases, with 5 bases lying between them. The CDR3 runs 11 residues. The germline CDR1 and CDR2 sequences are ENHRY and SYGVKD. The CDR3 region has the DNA TGTGCCATCAGTAGCGACTACGAGCAGTACTTC. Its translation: CAISSDYEQYF.

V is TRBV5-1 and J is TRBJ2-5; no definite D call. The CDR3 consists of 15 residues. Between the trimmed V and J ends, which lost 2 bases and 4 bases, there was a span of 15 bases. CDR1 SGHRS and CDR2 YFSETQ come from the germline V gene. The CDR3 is CASSLGLEVGETQYF. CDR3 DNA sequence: TGCGCCAGCAGCTTAGGCCTAGAGGTGGGAGAGACCCAGTACTTC.

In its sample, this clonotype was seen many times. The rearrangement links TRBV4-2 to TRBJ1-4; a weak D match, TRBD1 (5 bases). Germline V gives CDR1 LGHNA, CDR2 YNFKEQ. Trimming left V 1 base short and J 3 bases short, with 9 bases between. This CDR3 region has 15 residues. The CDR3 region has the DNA TGTGCCAGCAGCCAAGTCGGGGGATCTAATGAAAAACTGTTTTTT. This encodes CASSQVGGSNEKLFF.

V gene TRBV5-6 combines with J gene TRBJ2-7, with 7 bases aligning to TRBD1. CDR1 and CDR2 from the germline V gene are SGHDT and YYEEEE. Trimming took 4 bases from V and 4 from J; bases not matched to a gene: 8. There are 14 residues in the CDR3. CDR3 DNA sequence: TGTGCCAGCAGCAGGACAGGTTTTGAGTACGAGCAGTACGTC. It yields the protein CASSRTGFEYEQYV.

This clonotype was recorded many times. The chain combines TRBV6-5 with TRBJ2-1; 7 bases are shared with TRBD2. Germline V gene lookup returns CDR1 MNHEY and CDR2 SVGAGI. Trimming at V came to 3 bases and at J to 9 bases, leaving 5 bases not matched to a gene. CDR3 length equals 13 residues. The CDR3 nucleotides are TGTGCCAGCAGTTATGGGGGGGGTGGTGAGCAGTTCTTC. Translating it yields CASSYGGGGEQFF.

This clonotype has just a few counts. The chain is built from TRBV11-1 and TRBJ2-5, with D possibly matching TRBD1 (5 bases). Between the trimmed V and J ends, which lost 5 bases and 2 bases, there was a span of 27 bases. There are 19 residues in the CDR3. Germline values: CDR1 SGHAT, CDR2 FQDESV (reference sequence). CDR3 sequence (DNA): TGTGCCAGCAGCCCACGAACAGGAACCGTCTTGGCAAAACAAGAGACCCAGTACTTC. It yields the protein CASSPRTGTVLAKQETQYF.

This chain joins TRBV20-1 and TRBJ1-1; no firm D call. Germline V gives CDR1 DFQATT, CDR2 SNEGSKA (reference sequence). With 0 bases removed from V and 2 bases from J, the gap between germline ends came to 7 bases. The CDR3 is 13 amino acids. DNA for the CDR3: TGCAGTGCTAGAGAGGCAGGCAACACTGAAGCTTTCTTT. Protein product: CSAREAGNTEAFF.

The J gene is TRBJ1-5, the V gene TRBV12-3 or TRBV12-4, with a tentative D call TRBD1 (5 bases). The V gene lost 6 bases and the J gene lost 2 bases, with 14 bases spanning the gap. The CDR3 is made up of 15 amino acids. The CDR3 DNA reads TGTGCCAGCAGCCCGGAGCCGGGGGGCAATCAGCCCCAGCATTTT. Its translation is CASSPEPGGNQPQHF.

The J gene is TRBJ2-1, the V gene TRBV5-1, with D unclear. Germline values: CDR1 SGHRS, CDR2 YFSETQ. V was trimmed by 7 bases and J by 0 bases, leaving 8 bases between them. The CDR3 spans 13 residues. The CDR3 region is CASCLGSYNEQFF. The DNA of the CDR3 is TGCGCCAGCTGCCTGGGCTCCTACAATGAGCAGTTCTTC.

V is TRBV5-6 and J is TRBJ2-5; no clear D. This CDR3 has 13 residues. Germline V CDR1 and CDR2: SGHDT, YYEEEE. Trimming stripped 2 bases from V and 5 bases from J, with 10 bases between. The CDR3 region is CASSLGRRETQYF. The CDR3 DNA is TGTGCCAGCAGCTTAGGCCGTCGGGAGACCCAGTACTTC.

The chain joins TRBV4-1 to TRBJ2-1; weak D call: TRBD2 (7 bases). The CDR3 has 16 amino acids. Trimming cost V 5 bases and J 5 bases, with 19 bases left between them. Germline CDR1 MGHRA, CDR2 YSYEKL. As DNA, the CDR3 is TGCGCCAGCAGCACCGACCGTGGGGGGGGCAACAATGAGCAGTTCTTC. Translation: CASSTDRGGGNNEQFF.

CDR3 DNA: TGTGCCAGCAGTGAGACTAGCCGGGGAGAGACCCAGTACTTC. It yields the protein CASSETSRGETQYF. The genes are TRBV12-3 or TRBV12-4 and TRBJ2-5; TRBD2 matches at 7 bases. Trimming cost V 5 bases and J 4 bases; bases outside gene matches: 7. The CDR3 is made up of 14 amino acids.

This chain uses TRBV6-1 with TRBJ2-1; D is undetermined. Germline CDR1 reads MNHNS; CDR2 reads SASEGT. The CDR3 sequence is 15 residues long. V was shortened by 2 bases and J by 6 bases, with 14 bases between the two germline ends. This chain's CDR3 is CASSEFGEGSNEQFF. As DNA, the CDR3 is TGTGCCAGCAGTGAATTTGGGGAAGGCTCCAATGAGCAGTTCTTC.

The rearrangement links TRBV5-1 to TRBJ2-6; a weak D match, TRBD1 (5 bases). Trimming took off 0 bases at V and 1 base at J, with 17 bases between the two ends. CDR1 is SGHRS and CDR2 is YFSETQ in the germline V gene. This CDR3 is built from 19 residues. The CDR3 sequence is CASSLEPRQMLSGANVLTF. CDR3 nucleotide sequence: TGCGCCAGCAGCTTGGAGCCCCGACAGATGCTTTCTGGGGCCAACGTCCTGACTTTC.

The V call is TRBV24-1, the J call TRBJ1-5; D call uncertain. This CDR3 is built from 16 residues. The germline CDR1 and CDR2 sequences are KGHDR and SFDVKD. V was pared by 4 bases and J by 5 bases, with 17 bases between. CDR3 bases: TGTGCCACCAGTGACCCCCAAAGGGCCCTTTATCAGCCCCAGCATTTT. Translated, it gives CATSDPQRALYQPQHF.

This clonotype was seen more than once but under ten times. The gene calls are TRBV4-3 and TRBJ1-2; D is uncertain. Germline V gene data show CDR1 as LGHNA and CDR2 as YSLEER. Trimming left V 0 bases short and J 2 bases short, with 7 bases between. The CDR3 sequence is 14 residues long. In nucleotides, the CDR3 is TGCGCCAGCAGCCAAGAAACCCGAAACTATGGCTACACCTTC. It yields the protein CASSQETRNYGYTF.

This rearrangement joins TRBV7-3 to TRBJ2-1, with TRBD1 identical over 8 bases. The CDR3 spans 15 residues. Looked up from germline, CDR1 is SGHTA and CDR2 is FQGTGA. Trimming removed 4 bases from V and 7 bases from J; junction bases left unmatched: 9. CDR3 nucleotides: TGTGCCAGCAGCTATTCTACAGGGGGTCGTAATGAGCAGTTCTTC. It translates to CASSYSTGGRNEQFF.